The TCR beta chain described here comes from a study of beta chain features in type 1 diabetes. Between the trimmed V and J ends, which lost 0 bases and 5 bases, there was a span of 11 bases. Germline V gives CDR1 SGHRS, CDR2 YFSETQ. CDR3 size: 14 residues. As for this clone: Its cognate antigen is unknown.

Points from the study as a whole: In cDNA sequencing, cells with high TCR expression could be over-represented. PCR, the amplification step, might favor shorter templates, equally in patients and controls. Within the patient group, naive, central memory and Treg TCRB repertoires appeared more similar to each other than within healthy donors. People with Type 1 diabetes carried modestly yet significantly shorter TCRB CDR3s in all four CD4+ subsets.

The authors reverse transcribed all of the isolated RNA, so sequencing captured expressed TCRB transcripts. TCRdb's table, derived via immunoSEQ multiplex PCR, lists solely in-frame clones and lacks some. The sample lists more than 250,000 clones; around 20% were seen once. This chain uses TRBV5-1 with TRBJ1-1; possible D gene TRBD1, 6 bases. The sequence was obtained from a woman in her thirties or forties with type 1 diabetes. Sequencing was performed on naive CD4+ T cells from blood. CDR3 coding DNA: TGCGCCAGCAGCTTGGCAGGGGTGGGGACTGAAGCTTTCTTT. Amino acid sequence: CASSLAGVGTEAFF. The whole variable domain, filled in from reference TRBV5-1 and TRBJ1-1, reads KAGVTQTPRYLIKTRGQQVTLSCSPISGHRSVSWYQQTPGQGLQFLFEYFSETQRNKGNFPGRFSGRQFSNSRSEMNVSTLELGDSALYLCASSLAGVGTEAFFGQGTRLTVV.